Listed here is a single TCR beta chain. The record originates from a study of long-term antiretroviral therapy in people with HIV. The CDR3 runs 15 residues. In germline, CDR1 is SGHNT, CDR2 YYREEE (reference sequence). The V gene end was trimmed by 5 bases and the J gene end by 4 bases; junction bases not matched to a gene: 8. Researchers ran immunoSEQ v3.0 at survey level. Clones were sequenced by immunoSEQ multiplex PCR, and TCRdb holds only the in-frame ones, with some missing. The profile shows some 21,000 clones, approximately 79% of them singletons. This chain uses TRBV5-4 with TRBJ2-1, with 8 bases that match TRBD2. This TCR was sampled from a woman between 40 and 55 years old with HIV. Specimen: unsorted PBMCs, collected around 1.8 years before starting antiretroviral therapy. The CDR3 DNA reads as TGTGCCAGCAGTCCGCGCGGGGGGTTATACAATGAGCAGTTCTTC. Translated: CASSPRGGLYNEQFF.